This is a list of T cell receptor beta chains from one sample in a study of T cells in localized non-small cell lung cancer. Clones were sequenced by immunoSEQ multiplex PCR, and TCRdb holds only the in-frame ones, with some missing. The data show tens of thousands of clones, with approximately 84% seen just once and more than 2% held by the top ten. Material: peripheral blood, obtained before any cancer treatment. These receptors came from a man aged 35 to 69 with stage I lung adenocarcinoma. The CDR3 runs from the conserved cysteine through the conserved F or W. D genes are given only for firm matches. Clone size, where shown, is once, few, many, or a class for clones that have expanded.

TRBD1	TRBV25-1	TRBJ2-7	NA	TGTGCCAGCAGTGACCCGGGACAGGGATCCTACGAGCAGTACTTC	CASSDPGQGSYEQYF
NA	TRBV7-8	TRBJ2-5	NA	TGTGCCAGCAGCCCCCACACCATCAAGTGGGGAGAGACCCAGTACTTC	CASSPHTIKWGETQYF
NA	TRBV5-1	TRBJ2-7	NA	TGCGCCAGCAGCTTCGAGGGGGGGGACCACGAGCAGTACTTC	CASSFEGGDHEQYF
NA	TRBV5-5	TRBJ2-2	NA	TGTGCCAGCAGCTTGGGACTAGCGAACACCGGGGAGCTGTTTTTT	CASSLGLANTGELFF
TRBD1	TRBV27	TRBJ1-2	NA	TGTGCCAGCAGTTTAAATCCGGGACAGCATGGCTACACCTTC	CASSLNPGQHGYTF
TRBD1	TRBV5-4	TRBJ1-2	few	TGTGCCAGCTCCCGGACAGGCAATAACTATGGCTACACCTTC	CASSRTGNNYGYTF
NA	TRBV11-2	TRBJ2-5	few	TGTGCCAGCAGCTCCCCTTTACAAGAGACCCAGTACTTC	CASSSPLQETQYF
NA	TRBV5-8	TRBJ1-1	NA	TGTGCCAGCAGCTTGGGTTCTTACACTGAAGCTTTCTTT	CASSLGSYTEAFF
NA	TRBV29-1	TRBJ2-3	NA	TGCAGCGTTGCCCCCTGGGCCCCGACAGATACGCAGTATTTT	CSVAPWAPTDTQYF
NA	TRBV5-6	TRBJ2-5	NA	TGTGCCAGCAGCTTGGCCTACGAGGGTGGGGAGTTCCAAGAGACCCAGTACTTC	CASSLAYEGGEFQETQYF
TRBD2	TRBV4-3	TRBJ2-1	once	TGCGCCAGCAGCCAATGGGAGGCAATTGGCGGGAGAGGGATTGAGCAGTTCTTC	CASSQWEAIGGRGIEQFF
NA	TRBV9	TRBJ2-7	NA	TGTGCCAGCAGTCGGGACACATCCTACGAGCAGTACTTC	CASSRDTSYEQYF
NA	TRBV9	TRBJ2-5	NA	TGTGCCAGCAGCGCCAACCCCCAAGAGACCCAGTACTTC	CASSANPQETQYF
TRBD2	TRBV7-8	TRBJ2-1	NA	TGTGCCAGCAGCTTAACTTTAGCGGGAGGATCTTCCTACAATGAGCAGTTCTTC	CASSLTLAGGSSYNEQFF
NA	TRBV19	TRBJ2-7	NA	TGTGCCAGTAGTGTGCTGGAGGGGGGCTCCTACGAGCAGTACTTC	CASSVLEGGSYEQYF
TRBD1	TRBV4-2	TRBJ1-4	NA	TGTGCCAGCAGCCAGGGGAAGGACAGGGAGGATGAAAAACTGTTTTTT	CASSQGKDREDEKLFF
TRBD1	TRBV7-2	TRBJ2-1	NA	TGTGCCAGCAGCTTAGAGGGACAGAACAATGAGCAGTTCTTC	CASSLEGQNNEQFF
NA	TRBV10-1	TRBJ2-2	NA	TGCGCCAGCAGTGAGGGCGGGGAGCTGTTTTTT	CASSEGGELFF
NA	TRBV4-2	TRBJ2-1	NA	TGTGCCAGCAGCCAAGAGAGCGTAGGGGTGTACAATGAGCAGTTCTTC	CASSQESVGVYNEQFF
NA	TRBV5-1	TRBJ1-3	NA	TGCGCCAGCAGCTTGGAACCAGACTCTGGAAACACCATATATTTT	CASSLEPDSGNTIYF
TRBD1	TRBV7-3	TRBJ2-5	once	TGTGCCAGCAGCTTAACGGACAGGGCCTCAGGTGAGACCCAGTACTTC	CASSLTDRASGETQYF
NA	TRBV19	TRBJ1-3	NA	TGTGCCAGTTCGGGGAGACTTAGGAGCTCTGGAAACACCATATATTTT	CASSGRLRSSGNTIYF
NA	TRBV20-1	TRBJ2-3	NA	TGCAGTGCTGACAACACAGATACGCAGTATTTT	CSADNTDTQYF
NA	TRBV4-3	TRBJ2-3	NA	TGCGCCAGCAGCCAAGGTACAGGGACAGATACGCAGTATTTT	CASSQGTGTDTQYF
TRBD2	TRBV2	TRBJ2-1	NA	TGTGCCAGCGAGACGCCCTGGGGGGGAGATGAGCAGTTCTTC	CASETPWGGDEQFF
NA	TRBV27	TRBJ2-3	NA	TGTGCCAGCAGCCATGGACTTAACACAGATACGCAGTATTTT	CASSHGLNTDTQYF
NA	TRBV2	TRBJ1-5	NA	TGTGCCAGCAGTGACATCTGGAGCAATCAGCCCCAGCATTTT	CASSDIWSNQPQHF
NA	TRBV4-3	TRBJ2-3	NA	TGCGCCAGCAGCCAAGAGGGACCAGGACGCACAGATACGCAGTATTTT	CASSQEGPGRTDTQYF
NA	TRBV28	TRBJ2-2	NA	TGTGCCAGCAGTTTACACAGGTCCGGGGAGCTGTTTTTT	CASSLHRSGELFF
NA	TRBV5-4	TRBJ2-2	NA	TGTGCCAGCAGCCTACCACCGGGCACCACCGGGGAGCTGTTTTTT	CASSLPPGTTGELFF
NA	TRBV5-6	TRBJ1-1	NA	TGTGCCAGCAGCTTGGGCCAGACTTTTGAAGCTTTCTTT	CASSLGQTFEAFF
NA	TRBV7-9	TRBJ1-3	once	TGTGCCAGCAGCTTCGGTCAGGGAACAAACACCATATATTTT	CASSFGQGTNTIYF
NA	TRBV5-1	TRBJ1-1	NA	TGCGCCAGCAGACGGGCCACGAACACTGAAGCTTTCTTT	CASRRATNTEAFF
NA	TRBV11-2	TRBJ2-2	NA	TGTGCCAGCAGCTCCGACAGAGCCGGGGAGCTGTTTTTT	CASSSDRAGELFF
NA	TRBV5-1	TRBJ2-5	few	TGCGCCAGCAGCTTCAGTCCTCAAGAGACCCAGTACTTC	CASSFSPQETQYF
NA	TRBV5-4	TRBJ1-1	NA	TGTGCCAGCAGCTTGGAGGCAAGGAACACTGAAGCTTTCTTT	CASSLEARNTEAFF
TRBD1	TRBV28	TRBJ1-1	NA	TGTGCCAGCAGTTCTCGCGGACAGGGTGATGAAGCTTTCTTT	CASSSRGQGDEAFF